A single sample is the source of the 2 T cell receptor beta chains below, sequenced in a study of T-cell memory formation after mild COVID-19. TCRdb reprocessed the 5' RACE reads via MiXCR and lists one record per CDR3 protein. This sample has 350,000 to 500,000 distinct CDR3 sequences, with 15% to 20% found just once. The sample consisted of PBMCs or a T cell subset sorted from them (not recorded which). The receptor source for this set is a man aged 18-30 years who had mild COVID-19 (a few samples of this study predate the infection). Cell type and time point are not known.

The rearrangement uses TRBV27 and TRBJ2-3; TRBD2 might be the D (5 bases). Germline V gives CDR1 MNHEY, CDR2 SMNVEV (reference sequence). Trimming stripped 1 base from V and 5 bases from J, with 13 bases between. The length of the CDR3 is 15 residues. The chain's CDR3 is CASSLLGSEGDTQYF. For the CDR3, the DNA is TGTGCCAGCAGTTTATTGGGGTCAGAGGGAGATACGCAGTATTTT.

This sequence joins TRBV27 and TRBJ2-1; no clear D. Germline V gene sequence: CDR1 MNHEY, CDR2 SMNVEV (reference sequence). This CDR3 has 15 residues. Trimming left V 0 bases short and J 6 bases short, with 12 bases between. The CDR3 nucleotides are TGTGCCAGCAGTTTATCCCCACGGCCCCCCAATGAGCAGTTCTTC. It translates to CASSLSPRPPNEQFF.